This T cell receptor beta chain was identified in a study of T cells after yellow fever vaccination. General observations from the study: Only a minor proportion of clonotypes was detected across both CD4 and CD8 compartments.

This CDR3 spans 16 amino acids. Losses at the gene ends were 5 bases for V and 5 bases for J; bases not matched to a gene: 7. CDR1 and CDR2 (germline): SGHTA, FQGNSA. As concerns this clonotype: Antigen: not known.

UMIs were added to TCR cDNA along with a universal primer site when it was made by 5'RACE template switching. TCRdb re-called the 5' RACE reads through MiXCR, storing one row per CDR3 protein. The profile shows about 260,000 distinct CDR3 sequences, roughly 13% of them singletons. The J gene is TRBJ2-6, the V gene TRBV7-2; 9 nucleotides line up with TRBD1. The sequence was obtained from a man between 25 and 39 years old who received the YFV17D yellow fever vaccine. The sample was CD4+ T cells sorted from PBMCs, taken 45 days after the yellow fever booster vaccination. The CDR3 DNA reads TGTGCCAGCAGCCCGACTGGACAGGGGTGGGCCAACGTCCTGACTTTC. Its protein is CASSPTGQGWANVLTF.